These 8 T cell receptor beta chains were sequenced from one sample in a study of cytomegalovirus exposure and HLA in healthy donors. The PCR used 60 Vbeta and 13 Jbeta primers. Data came from immunoSEQ multiplex PCR; TCRdb stores just in-frame clones and leaves some out. The table has roughly 160,000 clones, 70% to 85% seen once. Sequenced material: PBMCs. All receptors derive from a man aged 50-60 years in good health and CMV-seropositive.

The CDR3 bases are TGTGCCAGCGGGGCAGGGCTACGCCAGCCCCAGCATTTT. It encodes CASGAGLRQPQHF. V usage is TRBV2 and J usage is TRBJ1-5; TRBD1 is a possible D gene (5 bases). Trimming took off 8 bases at V and 7 bases at J, with 15 bases between the two ends. The V gene's germline CDR1 is SNHLY and CDR2 FYNNEI. The CDR3 is made up of 13 amino acids.

The rearrangement joins TRBV27 to TRBJ2-5, with D maybe TRBD1 (6 bases). This CDR3 is built from 13 residues. The germline V and J ends were trimmed by 7 bases and 4 bases, with 13 bases remaining between them. CDR1 is MNHEY and CDR2 is SMNVEV in the germline V gene (reference sequence). The chain's CDR3 is CASKWTVLETQYF. The CDR3 nucleotides are TGTGCCAGCAAGTGGACAGTGCTAGAGACCCAGTACTTC.

In this sample, this clone turned up a few times. The chain combines TRBV2 with TRBJ1-4, with a tentative D call TRBD1 (5 bases). Deletions cut 5 bases from V and 5 bases from J, with 12 bases between. The germline V gene has CDR1 SNHLY and CDR2 FYNNEI. The CDR3 has 14 amino acids. The CDR3 loop is CASSWGRANEKLFF. CDR3 DNA: TGTGCCAGCAGTTGGGGCAGGGCCAATGAAAAACTGTTTTTT.

The chain is built from TRBV7-8 and TRBJ2-2, with 14 bases aligning to TRBD2. The ends lost 2 bases at V and 1 base at J; junction bases unmatched: 15. Germline loops: CDR1 SGHVS, CDR2 FQNEAQ. This CDR3 is built from 22 residues. The CDR3 DNA reads as TGTGCCAGCAGCTTAAAATACAGTCCCGGGACTAGCGGGGGTCGGAACACCGGGGAGCTGTTTTTT. Translated: CASSLKYSPGTSGGRNTGELFF. Looking up the rest from reference TRBV7-8 and TRBJ2-2 gives the full variable domain: GAGVSQSPRYKVAKRGQDVALRCDPISGHVSLFWYQQALGQGPEFLTYFQNEAQLDKSGLPSDRFFAERPEGSVSTLKIQRTQQEDSAVYLCASSLKYSPGTSGGRNTGELFFGEGSRLTVL.

The rearrangement uses TRBV5-1 and TRBJ1-1; TRBD1 aligns across 7 bases. V was pared by 0 bases and J by 2 bases, with 4 bases of the junction left unmatched. Germline CDR1 reads SGHRS; CDR2 reads YFSETQ. CDR3 length: 15 amino acids. DNA for the CDR3: TGCGCCAGCAGCTTGGGTGGGACAGATAACACTGAAGCTTTCTTT. Translation: CASSLGGTDNTEAFF.

This chain links TRBV28 with TRBJ1-5; 9 bases match TRBD1. CDR1 is MDHEN and CDR2 is SYDVKM in the germline V gene. Trimming at V came to 2 bases and at J to 4 bases, leaving 12 bases not matched to a gene. The CDR3 consists of 18 residues. The CDR3 DNA reads TGTGCCAGCAGTTTAAGTCGGGTTTGGGACAGGGATAATCAGCCCCAGCATTTT. Protein sequence: CASSLSRVWDRDNQPQHF.

The chain employs TRBV7-9 and TRBJ2-3, with 9 bases identical to TRBD2. The CDR3 sequence is 14 residues long. Germline-derived CDR1 and CDR2 are SEHNR and FQNEAQ (reference sequence). J gave up 2 bases and V 7 bases, and 4 bases lay outside the gene matches. The DNA for the CDR3 is TGTGCCAGCAAGAGCGGGGGGATCACAGATACGCAGTATTTT. Encoded protein: CASKSGGITDTQYF.

This clone was seen a handful of times. This chain connects TRBV27 to TRBJ2-3; the D gene is possibly TRBD2 (6 bases). This CDR3 is 15 amino acids long. V was pared by 0 bases and J by 5 bases, with 12 bases between. From germline, CDR1 is MNHEY and CDR2 SMNVEV (reference sequence). In DNA, the CDR3 is TGTGCCAGCAGTTTATCACGCGGGGCAGTAGATACGCAGTATTTT. It encodes CASSLSRGAVDTQYF.